Listed here are 6 T cell receptor beta chains from one sample, sequenced in a study of blood T cell repertoires in COVID-19. Sequencing was performed with immunoSEQ multiplex PCR; in TCRdb, only in-frame clones are kept and a portion is missing. The sample includes over 70,000 clones, around 77% of them seen just once. Sample: peripheral blood. The receptors derive from a man aged 65-85 years with COVID-19, enrolled during active disease.

The genes are TRBV19 and TRBJ2-4, with D tentatively TRBD2 (5 bases). Trimming cost V 5 bases and J 0 bases, with 8 bases left between them. Germline V CDR1 and CDR2: LNHDA, SQIVND (reference sequence). The CDR3 is 14 residues long. The CDR3 spells CASSPGLAKNIQYF. DNA for the CDR3: TGTGCCAGTAGTCCCGGACTAGCCAAAAACATTCAGTACTTC.

The chain recombines TRBV28 with TRBJ2-7; 8 bases are a match to TRBD2. The trim removed 6 bases at V and 3 bases at J, leaving 4 bases unmatched. CDR3 length: 13 residues. The germline V gene has CDR1 MDHEN and CDR2 SYDVKM. CDR3 coding DNA: TGTGCCAGCAGGGTGGCGGGAGGCTACGAGCAGTACTTC. It codes for CASRVAGGYEQYF.

Here the CDR3 reads CASSYRTGASRAFF. The CDR3 coding sequence is TGTGCCAGCAGTTACAGGACAGGGGCCTCTCGGGCTTTCTTT. The rearrangement joins TRBV6-5 to TRBJ1-1; TRBD1 matches 9 bases. Germline lookup yields CDR1 MNHEY and CDR2 SVGAGI. The CDR3 is 14 amino acids. After removal of 2 bases from V and 11 bases from J, the junction contained 9 bases not matched to a gene.

The table lists this clone with a few counts. The rearrangement joins TRBV6-2 or TRBV6-3 to TRBJ1-1; no clear D. V dropped 4 bases and J dropped 4 bases, with 10 bases sitting between them. CDR1 and CDR2 (germline): MNHEY, SVGEGT. The CDR3 length is 13 residues. The CDR3 spells CASSSYRGTEAFF. The CDR3 DNA is TGTGCCAGCAGTTCTTACCGGGGCACTGAAGCTTTCTTT.

The chain recombines TRBV2 with TRBJ2-7, with D perhaps matching TRBD1 (6 bases). The CDR3 extends over 15 amino acids. V was shortened by 1 base and J by 7 bases, with 17 bases between the two germline ends. Germline-derived CDR1 and CDR2 are SNHLY and FYNNEI. The CDR3 spells CASSEVAGAEGEQYF. The CDR3 DNA reads as TGTGCCAGCAGTGAAGTGGCAGGGGCTGAAGGAGAGCAGTACTTC.

CDR3 in amino acids: CASSSPTGPYEQYF. In DNA, the CDR3 is TGTGCCAGCAGCTCTCCGACAGGGCCCTACGAGCAGTACTTC. V usage is TRBV7-9 and J usage is TRBJ2-7, with 7 bases that match TRBD1. V was clipped by 4 bases and J by 2 bases; unmatched bases: 5. Germline CDR1 reads SEHNR; CDR2 reads FQNEAQ (reference sequence). This CDR3 spans 14 amino acids.